These T cell receptor beta chains were read from a single sample in a study of blood T cells in healthy people across ages. A single record per CDR3 protein comes from TCRdb applying MiXCR to the 5' RACE reads. The sample consists of about 1.4 million distinct CDR3 sequences, 59% of them appearing once. The sequenced sample was blood. The receptors here all came from a man aged 18 to 30 in good health. Each CDR3 is given with its conserved first and last residue. A D gene is named only where the DNA matches it firmly. Clone size is not always given. Where it is, it says once, few, many or a class for expanded clones.

V gene: TRBV7-6
J gene: TRBJ2-1
D gene: -
clone size: once
CDR3 DNA: TGTGCCAGCAGCTCCAAGGGTAAACAGGGAAAGAGGTCTGCTGAGCAGTTCTTC
CDR3 protein: CASSSKGKQGKRSAEQFF

V gene: TRBV29-1
J gene: TRBJ2-7
D gene: TRBD2
clone size: -
CDR3 DNA: TGCAGCGTTGAAGAACTAGCGGGAGAATCCTACGAGCAGTACTTC
CDR3 protein: CSVEELAGESYEQYF

V gene: TRBV7-2
J gene: TRBJ2-1
D gene: -
clone size: -
CDR3 DNA: TGTGCCAGCAGCCCCGACCTGACAGGAGTCTCCTACAATGAGCAGTTCTTC
CDR3 protein: CASSPDLTGVSYNEQFF

V gene: TRBV20-1
J gene: TRBJ2-3
D gene: -
clone size: -
CDR3 DNA: TGCAGTGCGCTCAGCGGGCGAACGCTCACAGATACGCAGTATTTT
CDR3 protein: CSALSGRTLTDTQYF

V gene: TRBV29-1
J gene: TRBJ1-2
D gene: TRBD1
clone size: -
CDR3 DNA: TGCAGCGTTGAAGGGGACAGGGAGAATAACTATGGCTACACCTTC
CDR3 protein: CSVEGDRENNYGYTF

V gene: TRBV6-5
J gene: TRBJ2-7
D gene: -
clone size: -
CDR3 DNA: TGTGCCAGCAGCATATCCGCCCGACTGGAGCGGGAGCAGTACTTC
CDR3 protein: CASSISARLEREQYF

V gene: TRBV6-5
J gene: TRBJ2-3
D gene: -
clone size: few
CDR3 DNA: TGTGCCAGCAGCTACATGGGGGGAACTAGCACAGATACGCAGTATTTT
CDR3 protein: CASSYMGGTSTDTQYF

V gene: TRBV10-3
J gene: TRBJ2-3
D gene: -
clone size: -
CDR3 DNA: TGTGCCATCTGCGAGTTCCCCACAGATACGCAGTATTTT
CDR3 protein: CAICEFPTDTQYF

V gene: TRBV12-3/TRBV12-4
J gene: TRBJ2-6
D gene: -
clone size: -
CDR3 DNA: TGTGCCAGCGTGGGTGAGGGTGCTGGGGCCAACGTCCTGACTTTC
CDR3 protein: CASVGEGAGANVLTF

V gene: TRBV4-3
J gene: TRBJ2-3
D gene: -
clone size: -
CDR3 DNA: TGCGCCAGCAGCCAGGGGGACGGAGACACAGATACGCAGTATTTT
CDR3 protein: CASSQGDGDTDTQYF

V gene: TRBV20-1
J gene: TRBJ1-4
D gene: TRBD1
clone size: -
CDR3 DNA: TGCAGTGCTATGGGACAGGGATATGAAAAACTGTTTTTT
CDR3 protein: CSAMGQGYEKLFF

V gene: TRBV4-1
J gene: TRBJ2-5
D gene: -
clone size: -
CDR3 DNA: TGCGCCAGCAGCCCCGGGGACATAAGGACCCAGTACTTC
CDR3 protein: CASSPGDIRTQYF

V gene: TRBV7-2
J gene: TRBJ1-1
D gene: -
clone size: few
CDR3 DNA: TGTGCCAGCAGCTTAATGAAGGGTGGAAACACTGAAGCTTTCTTT
CDR3 protein: CASSLMKGGNTEAFF

V gene: TRBV29-1
J gene: TRBJ2-3
D gene: TRBD1
clone size: -
CDR3 DNA: TGCAGCGTTGAAGAGAGGACAGGGAGGTCGGATACGCAGTATTTT
CDR3 protein: CSVEERTGRSDTQYF

V gene: TRBV4-1
J gene: TRBJ2-7
D gene: TRBD1
clone size: many
CDR3 DNA: TGCGCCAGCAGCCAGACCGGGACAGGGGTCTACGAGCAGTACTTC
CDR3 protein: CASSQTGTGVYEQYF

V gene: TRBV28
J gene: TRBJ2-7
D gene: -
clone size: -
CDR3 DNA: TGTGCCAGCCACTCAGGGATACGTTACTACGAGCAGTACTTC
CDR3 protein: CASHSGIRYYEQYF

V gene: TRBV20-1
J gene: TRBJ1-2
D gene: -
clone size: few
CDR3 DNA: TGCAGTGCTAGAAGCAGGCGTGGCTACACCTTC
CDR3 protein: CSARSRRGYTF

V gene: TRBV2
J gene: TRBJ1-5
D gene: -
clone size: -
CDR3 DNA: TGTGCCAGCAGTGAAAGGGCAGGAGATATCGATCAGCCCCAGCATTTT
CDR3 protein: CASSERAGDIDQPQHF

V gene: TRBV4-3
J gene: TRBJ2-3
D gene: TRBD1
clone size: few
CDR3 DNA: TGCGCCAGCAGCCAAGATGTAGGGGGCGCATCAGATACGCAGTATTTT
CDR3 protein: CASSQDVGGASDTQYF

V gene: TRBV20-1
J gene: TRBJ2-3
D gene: TRBD2
clone size: -
CDR3 DNA: TGCAGTGCGTGGTCTCTAGCGGGAGTTGCCACAGATACGCAGTATTTT
CDR3 protein: CSAWSLAGVATDTQYF

V gene: TRBV20-1
J gene: TRBJ2-4
D gene: -
clone size: -
CDR3 DNA: TGCAGTGCTAGCCCCTTTACAGGGAGGGTAGCCAAAAACATTCAGTACTTC
CDR3 protein: CSASPFTGRVAKNIQYF

V gene: TRBV10-3
J gene: TRBJ2-3
D gene: -
clone size: -
CDR3 DNA: TGTGCCATCAATGGGGGCGCTAGCACAGATACGCAGTATTTT
CDR3 protein: CAINGGASTDTQYF

V gene: TRBV6-6
J gene: TRBJ2-1
D gene: -
clone size: -
CDR3 DNA: TGTGCCAGCAGTTACTCCCGCCAGGGTGGGTACAATGAGCAGTTCTTC
CDR3 protein: CASSYSRQGGYNEQFF

V gene: TRBV29-1
J gene: TRBJ2-1
D gene: TRBD1
clone size: -
CDR3 DNA: TGCAGCGTTGAAGTACTGACAGGGGGTTACAATGAGCAGTTCTTC
CDR3 protein: CSVEVLTGGYNEQFF

V gene: TRBV28
J gene: TRBJ2-7
D gene: -
clone size: many
CDR3 DNA: TGTGCCAGCAGTTTTGGCAGGGGCTACGAGCAGTACTTC
CDR3 protein: CASSFGRGYEQYF

V gene: TRBV29-1
J gene: TRBJ1-2
D gene: TRBD1
clone size: few
CDR3 DNA: TGCAGCGTTGACCCCCCCGGACAGGGGAACTATGGCTACACCTTC
CDR3 protein: CSVDPPGQGNYGYTF

V gene: TRBV4-1
J gene: TRBJ2-7
D gene: TRBD2
clone size: -
CDR3 DNA: TGCGCCAGCAGCCAAGCTCCCCTAGCGGGAGACATAAACTACGAGCAGTACTTC
CDR3 protein: CASSQAPLAGDINYEQYF

V gene: TRBV20-1
J gene: TRBJ2-1
D gene: TRBD2
clone size: few
CDR3 DNA: TGCAGTGCTAACCCCGGACTAGCGGGAATTGAGCAGTTCTTC
CDR3 protein: CSANPGLAGIEQFF

V gene: TRBV4-2
J gene: TRBJ1-4
D gene: -
clone size: -
CDR3 DNA: TGTGCCAGCAGCCAAGATGGTCAGCTCATTATAACAGACGGGAATGAAAAACTGTTTTTT
CDR3 protein: CASSQDGQLIITDGNEKLFF

V gene: TRBV15
J gene: TRBJ2-1
D gene: -
clone size: -
CDR3 DNA: TGTGCCACCCGTGGTAGACTTGAATACAATGAGCAGTTCTTC
CDR3 protein: CATRGRLEYNEQFF

V gene: TRBV7-9
J gene: TRBJ2-3
D gene: -
clone size: -
CDR3 DNA: TGTGCCAGCAGCCCGCAATATACTAGCAAACGCACAGATACGCAGTATTTT
CDR3 protein: CASSPQYTSKRTDTQYF

V gene: TRBV20-1
J gene: TRBJ2-1
D gene: -
clone size: -
CDR3 DNA: TGCAGTGCTTCCGACTGGGTTTCTTACAATGAGCAGTTCTTC
CDR3 protein: CSASDWVSYNEQFF

V gene: TRBV4-1
J gene: TRBJ2-3
D gene: TRBD1
clone size: -
CDR3 DNA: TGCGCCAGCAGCTCCCGACAGGGAAGCACAGATACGCAGTATTTT
CDR3 protein: CASSSRQGSTDTQYF

V gene: TRBV5-1
J gene: TRBJ1-6
D gene: TRBD1
clone size: -
CDR3 DNA: TGCGCCAGCAGCCAGAGGACAGGAAACCTTAATTCACCCCTCCACTTT
CDR3 protein: CASSQRTGNLNSPLHF

V gene: TRBV6-5
J gene: TRBJ2-1
D gene: TRBD1
clone size: -
CDR3 DNA: TGTGCCAGCACAAGGGGGCAAGGCGAGCAGTTCTTC
CDR3 protein: CASTRGQGEQFF

V gene: TRBV20-1
J gene: TRBJ2-3
D gene: TRBD1
clone size: -
CDR3 DNA: TGCAGTGCTAGAGATGTGGGGACAGGGCAAGATACGCAGTATTTT
CDR3 protein: CSARDVGTGQDTQYF

V gene: TRBV12-5
J gene: TRBJ2-1
D gene: -
clone size: -
CDR3 DNA: TGTGCTAGTGGTTTGGTACTAGAGGGTTGGGGCTCCTACAATGAGCAGTTCTTC
CDR3 protein: CASGLVLEGWGSYNEQFF

V gene: TRBV2
J gene: TRBJ2-2
D gene: -
clone size: -
CDR3 DNA: TGTGCCAGCAGTGTGGACACACCACAAACCGGGGAGCTGTTTTTT
CDR3 protein: CASSVDTPQTGELFF

V gene: TRBV4-3
J gene: TRBJ1-2
D gene: TRBD1
clone size: once
CDR3 DNA: TGCGCCAGCAGCCAAGATACAGGGGAAGGCTATGGCTACACCTTC
CDR3 protein: CASSQDTGEGYGYTF

V gene: TRBV3-1
J gene: TRBJ2-7
D gene: -
clone size: -
CDR3 DNA: TGTGCCAGCAGCCAAACACAAAGCGGGCGTGCGGGCGAGCAGTACTTC
CDR3 protein: CASSQTQSGRAGEQYF

V gene: TRBV5-5
J gene: TRBJ2-7
D gene: TRBD2
clone size: -
CDR3 DNA: TGTGCCAGCAGCTTGGTGGGGACTAGCATCTCCGAGCAGTACTTC
CDR3 protein: CASSLVGTSISEQYF

V gene: TRBV6-5
J gene: TRBJ1-6
D gene: -
clone size: few
CDR3 DNA: TGTGCCAGCAGTTACTCGAAGCACGGTCAGAATTCACCCCTCCACTTT
CDR3 protein: CASSYSKHGQNSPLHF

V gene: TRBV12-3/TRBV12-4
J gene: TRBJ2-3
D gene: -
clone size: -
CDR3 DNA: TGTGCCAGCAGCCCCATCTTGATGCCGATTGATACGCAGTATTTT
CDR3 protein: CASSPILMPIDTQYF

V gene: TRBV7-2
J gene: TRBJ2-7
D gene: TRBD2
clone size: -
CDR3 DNA: TGTGCCAGCAGCTTTCCTAGCGGGACCCAGCCTCTATCGTACGAGCAGTACTTC
CDR3 protein: CASSFPSGTQPLSYEQYF

V gene: TRBV12-3/TRBV12-4
J gene: TRBJ2-3
D gene: TRBD2
clone size: -
CDR3 DNA: TGTGCCAGCAACCCTAGCGGGGGGAGCACAGATACGCAGTATTTT
CDR3 protein: CASNPSGGSTDTQYF

V gene: TRBV4-3
J gene: TRBJ1-5
D gene: -
clone size: -
CDR3 DNA: TGCGCCAGCAGCCAAGATGGGTATCAGCCCCAGCATTTT
CDR3 protein: CASSQDGYQPQHF

V gene: TRBV5-1
J gene: TRBJ1-2
D gene: TRBD1
clone size: -
CDR3 DNA: TGCGCCAGCAGCTTGGCCCCAGGGGGTAGTATTAGAAACTATGGCTACACCTTC
CDR3 protein: CASSLAPGGSIRNYGYTF

V gene: TRBV6-5
J gene: TRBJ1-1
D gene: TRBD1
clone size: -
CDR3 DNA: TGTGCCAGCAGTCAATCCGGGACAGCGAACACTGAAGCTTTCTTT
CDR3 protein: CASSQSGTANTEAFF

V gene: TRBV11-1
J gene: TRBJ1-2
D gene: -
clone size: -
CDR3 DNA: TGTGCCAGCAGCTTTAACGGTCTGGGCTACACCTTC
CDR3 protein: CASSFNGLGYTF

V gene: TRBV10-3
J gene: TRBJ1-5
D gene: -
clone size: -
CDR3 DNA: TGTGCCATCAGTGAGGAGGTTAGCAATCAGCCCCAGCATTTT
CDR3 protein: CAISEEVSNQPQHF

V gene: TRBV6-6
J gene: TRBJ2-5
D gene: -
clone size: -
CDR3 DNA: TGTGCCAGCAGTTACTCCGGACTCCCGGGGGAGACCCAGTACTTC
CDR3 protein: CASSYSGLPGETQYF

V gene: TRBV7-8
J gene: TRBJ2-7
D gene: -
clone size: -
CDR3 DNA: TGTGCCAGCAGCTTAAAGATGACGGGACCCTTTCACAATGAGCAGTACTTC
CDR3 protein: CASSLKMTGPFHNEQYF

V gene: TRBV20-1
J gene: TRBJ2-4
D gene: TRBD2
clone size: -
CDR3 DNA: TGCAGCGGCACGTCCGGGACTAGCGGGAGGATTAACAAAAACATTCAGTACTTC
CDR3 protein: CSGTSGTSGRINKNIQYF

V gene: TRBV9
J gene: TRBJ2-1
D gene: -
clone size: few
CDR3 DNA: TGTGCCAGCTCCGTCACGTTGGGACCCCGGGTGGACAATGAGCAGTTCTTC
CDR3 protein: CASSVTLGPRVDNEQFF